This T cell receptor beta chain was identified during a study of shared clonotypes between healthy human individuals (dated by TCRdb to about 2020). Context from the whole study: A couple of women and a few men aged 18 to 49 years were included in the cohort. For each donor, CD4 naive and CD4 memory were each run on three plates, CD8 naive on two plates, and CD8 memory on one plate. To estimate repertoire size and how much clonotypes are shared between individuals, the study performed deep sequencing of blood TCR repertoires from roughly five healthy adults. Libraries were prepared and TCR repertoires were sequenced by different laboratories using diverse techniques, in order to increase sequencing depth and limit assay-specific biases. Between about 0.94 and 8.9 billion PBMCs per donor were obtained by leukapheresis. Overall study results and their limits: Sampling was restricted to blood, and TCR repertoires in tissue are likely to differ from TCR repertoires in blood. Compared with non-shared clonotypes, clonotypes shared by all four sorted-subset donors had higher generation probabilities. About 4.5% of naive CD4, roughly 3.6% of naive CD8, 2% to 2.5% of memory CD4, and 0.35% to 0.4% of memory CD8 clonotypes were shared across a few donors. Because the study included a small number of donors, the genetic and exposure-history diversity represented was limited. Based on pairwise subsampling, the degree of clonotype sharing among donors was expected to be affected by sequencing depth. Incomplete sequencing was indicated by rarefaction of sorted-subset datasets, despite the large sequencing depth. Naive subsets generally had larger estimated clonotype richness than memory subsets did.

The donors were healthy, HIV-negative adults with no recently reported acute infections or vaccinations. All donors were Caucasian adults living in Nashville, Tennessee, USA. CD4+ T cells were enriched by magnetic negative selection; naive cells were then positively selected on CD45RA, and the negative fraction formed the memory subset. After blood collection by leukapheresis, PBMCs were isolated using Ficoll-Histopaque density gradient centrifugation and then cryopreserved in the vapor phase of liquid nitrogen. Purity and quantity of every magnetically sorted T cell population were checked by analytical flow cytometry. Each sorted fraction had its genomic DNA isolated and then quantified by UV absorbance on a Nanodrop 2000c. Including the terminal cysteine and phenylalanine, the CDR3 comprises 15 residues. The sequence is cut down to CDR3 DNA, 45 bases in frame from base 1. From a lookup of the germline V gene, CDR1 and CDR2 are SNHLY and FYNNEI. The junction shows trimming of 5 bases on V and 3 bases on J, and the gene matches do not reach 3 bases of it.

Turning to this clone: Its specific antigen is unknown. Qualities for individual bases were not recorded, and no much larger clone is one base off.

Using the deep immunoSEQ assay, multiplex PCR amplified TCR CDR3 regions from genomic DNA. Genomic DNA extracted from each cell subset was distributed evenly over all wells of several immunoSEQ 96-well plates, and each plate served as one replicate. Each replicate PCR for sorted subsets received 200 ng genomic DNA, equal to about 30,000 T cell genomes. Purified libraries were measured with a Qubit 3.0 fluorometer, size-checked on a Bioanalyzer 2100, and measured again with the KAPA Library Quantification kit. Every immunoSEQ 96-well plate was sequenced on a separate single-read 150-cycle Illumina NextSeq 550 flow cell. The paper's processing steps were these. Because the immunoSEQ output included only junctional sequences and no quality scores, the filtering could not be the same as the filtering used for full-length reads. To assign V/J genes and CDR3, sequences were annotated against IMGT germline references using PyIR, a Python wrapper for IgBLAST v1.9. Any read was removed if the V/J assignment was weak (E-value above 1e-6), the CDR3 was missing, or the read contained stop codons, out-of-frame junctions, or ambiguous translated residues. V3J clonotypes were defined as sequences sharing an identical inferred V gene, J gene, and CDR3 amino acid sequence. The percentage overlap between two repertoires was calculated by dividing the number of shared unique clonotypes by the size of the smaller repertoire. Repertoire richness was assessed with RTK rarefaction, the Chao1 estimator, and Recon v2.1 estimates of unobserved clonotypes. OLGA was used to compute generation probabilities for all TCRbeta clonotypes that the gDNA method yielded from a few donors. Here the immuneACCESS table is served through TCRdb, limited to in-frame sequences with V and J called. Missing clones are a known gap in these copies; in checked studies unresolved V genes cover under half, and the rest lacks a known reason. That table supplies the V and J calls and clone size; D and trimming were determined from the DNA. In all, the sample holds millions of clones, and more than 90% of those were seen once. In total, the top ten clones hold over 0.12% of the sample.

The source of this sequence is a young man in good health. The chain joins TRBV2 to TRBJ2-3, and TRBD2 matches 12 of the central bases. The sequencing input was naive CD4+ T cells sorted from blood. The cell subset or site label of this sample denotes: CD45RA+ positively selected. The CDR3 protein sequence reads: CASSRTSGETDTQYF. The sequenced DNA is TGTGCCAGCAGTCGGACTAGCGGGGAAACAGATACGCAGTATTTT. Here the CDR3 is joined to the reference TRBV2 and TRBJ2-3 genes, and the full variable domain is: EPEVTQTPSHQVTQMGQEVILRCVPISNHLYFYWYRQILGQKVEFLVSFYNNEISEKSEIFDDQFSVERPDGSNFTLKIRSTKLEDSAMYFCASSRTSGETDTQYFGPGTRLTVL.